This T cell receptor beta chain was identified in a study of OX40 agonist ivuxolimab in advanced cancers. Background on the study: Patients received the agonistic anti-OX40 (CD134) antibody ivuxolimab. With a range of roughly 20 to 79, age averaged approximately 64 years, and 75% to 90% were male. Dosing consisted of intravenous ivuxolimab at 0.01 to 10 mg/kg every 2 weeks. Study-wide points: CD8+ T cells were the subset that, on average, had more expanded clones than CD4+.

The CDR3 has 15 amino acids. The ends lost 6 bases at V and 1 base at J; junction bases unmatched: 5. Per germline, CDR1 SGDLS and CDR2 YYNGEE. Data came from immunoSEQ multiplex PCR; TCRdb stores just in-frame clones and leaves some out. In the table there are more than 9,000 clones, around 74% of which are singletons. This clone was observed a few times. Its antigen is unknown. The sequenced sample was CD4+ or CD8+ T cells sorted from blood, obtained in a trial of the OX40 agonist ivuxolimab. The chain uses TRBV9 and TRBJ2-5, with 11 bases lining up with TRBD1. The receptor's source is an adult with an advanced solid tumor such as melanoma, head and neck, liver or kidney cancer. CDR3 coding DNA: TGTGCCAGCACCCGGACAGGGGGCTTCCAAGAGACCCAGTACTTC. It specifies CASTRTGGFQETQYF.